The present entry profiles one T cell receptor (beta chain) with its context. This sample was included in a study of Ad26.COV2.S vaccination and SARS-CoV-2 variants. The treatment: approximately 18 received Ad26.COV2.S at low or high dose, single or two shots; five or six received placebo; per-sample allocation not given. Day 63 following the first vaccine or placebo injection was when the samples were taken. Germline CDR1 and CDR2: MDHEN and SYDVKM. There are 13 residues in the CDR3. V was shortened by 11 bases and J by 3 bases, with 13 bases between the two germline ends. Here immunoSEQ multiplex PCR was the method, and the copy in TCRdb shows in-frame clones only, minus some. The sample consists of about 390,000 clones, around nine tenths of them appearing once.

The source is a person aged 18-60 years who received the Ad26.COV2.S COVID-19 vaccine or a placebo. The material sequenced was peripheral blood, taken in a trial of Ad26.COV2.S vaccine versus placebo. The rearrangement links TRBV28 to TRBJ1-4, with D unclear. CDR3 DNA: TGTGCCGCGGAGGGAGGAGCTAATGAAAAACTGTTTTTT. Its translation: CAAEGGANEKLFF.